This TCR beta chain was captured in a study of OX40 agonist ivuxolimab in advanced cancers. The V end was cut by 5 bases, the J end by 2 bases, with 9 bases between. The CDR3 spans 13 residues. Germline V CDR1 and CDR2: MGHRA, YSYEKL. Produced via immunoSEQ multiplex PCR; TCRdb's table is partial and in-frame only. This sample has 74,000 or so clones, with about 89% found just once. Sequencing used CD4+ or CD8+ T cells sorted from blood, obtained in a trial of the OX40 agonist ivuxolimab. The receptor's source is an adult with an advanced solid tumor such as melanoma, head and neck, liver or kidney cancer. This chain uses TRBV4-1 with TRBJ1-1; TRBD1 is a possible D gene (6 bases). The CDR3 sequence: CASSIRGNTEAFF. CDR3 nucleotide sequence: TGCGCCAGCAGCATCAGGGGTAACACTGAAGCTTTCTTT.